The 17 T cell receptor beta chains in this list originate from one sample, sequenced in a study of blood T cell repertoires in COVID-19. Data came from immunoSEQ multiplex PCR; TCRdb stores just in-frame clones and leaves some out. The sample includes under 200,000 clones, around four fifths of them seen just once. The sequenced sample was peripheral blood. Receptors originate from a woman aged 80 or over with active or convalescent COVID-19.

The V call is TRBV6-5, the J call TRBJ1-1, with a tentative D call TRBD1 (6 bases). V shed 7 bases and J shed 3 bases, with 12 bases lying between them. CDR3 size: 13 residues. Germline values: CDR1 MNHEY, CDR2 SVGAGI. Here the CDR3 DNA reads TGTGCCAGCATCCCAGCAGGGGACACTGAAGCTTTCTTT. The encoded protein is CASIPAGDTEAFF.

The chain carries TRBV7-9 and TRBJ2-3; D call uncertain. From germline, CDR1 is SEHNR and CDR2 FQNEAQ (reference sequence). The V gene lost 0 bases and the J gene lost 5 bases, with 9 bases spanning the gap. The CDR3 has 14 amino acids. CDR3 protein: CASSLAATRDTQYF. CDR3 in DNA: TGTGCCAGCAGCTTAGCCGCGACTCGAGATACGCAGTATTTT.

The CDR3 DNA reads TGTGCCAGCAGTTGGGACAGTCAAAACATTCAGTACTTC. This codes for CASSWDSQNIQYF. This chain connects TRBV6-2 or TRBV6-3 to TRBJ2-4; 7 nucleotides line up with TRBD1. The germline CDR1 and CDR2 sequences are MNHEY and SVGEGT. The ends lost 4 bases at V and 5 bases at J; junction bases unmatched: 2. There are 13 residues in the CDR3.

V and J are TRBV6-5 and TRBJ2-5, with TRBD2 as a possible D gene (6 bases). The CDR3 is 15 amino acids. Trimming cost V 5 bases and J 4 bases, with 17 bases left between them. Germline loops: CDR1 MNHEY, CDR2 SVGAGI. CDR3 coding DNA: TGTGCCAGCAGTAGGGCGGGGCGTCAGGGAGAGACCCAGTACTTC. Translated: CASSRAGRQGETQYF.

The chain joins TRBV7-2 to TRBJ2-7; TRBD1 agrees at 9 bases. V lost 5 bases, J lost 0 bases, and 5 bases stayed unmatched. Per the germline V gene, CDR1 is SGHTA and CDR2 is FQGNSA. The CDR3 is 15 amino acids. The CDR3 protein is CASSTRQGDSYEQYF. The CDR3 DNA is TGTGCCAGCAGCACTCGACAGGGGGACTCCTACGAGCAGTACTTC.

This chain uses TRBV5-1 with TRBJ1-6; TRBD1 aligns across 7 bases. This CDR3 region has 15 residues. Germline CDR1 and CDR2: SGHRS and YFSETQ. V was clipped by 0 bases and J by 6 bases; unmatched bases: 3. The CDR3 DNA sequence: TGCGCCAGCAGCTTGGCCAGGGACAGTAATTCACCCCTCCACTTT. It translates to CASSLARDSNSPLHF.

The DNA for the CDR3 is TGTGCCAGCAGTTCTTTTGGACAGGCATACTATGGCTACACCTTC. This translates into CASSSFGQAYYGYTF. This sequence joins TRBV6-5 and TRBJ1-2; 7 nucleotides align to TRBD1. CDR1 and CDR2 (germline): MNHEY, SVGAGI. Trimming removed 4 bases from V and 3 bases from J; junction bases left unmatched: 8. CDR3 length: 15 residues.

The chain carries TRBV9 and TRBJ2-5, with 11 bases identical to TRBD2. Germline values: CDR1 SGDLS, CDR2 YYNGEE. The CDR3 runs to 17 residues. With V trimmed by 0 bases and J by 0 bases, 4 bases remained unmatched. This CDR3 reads CASSVGTSGGYQETQYF. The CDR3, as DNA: TGTGCCAGCAGCGTAGGAACTAGCGGGGGTTACCAAGAGACCCAGTACTTC.

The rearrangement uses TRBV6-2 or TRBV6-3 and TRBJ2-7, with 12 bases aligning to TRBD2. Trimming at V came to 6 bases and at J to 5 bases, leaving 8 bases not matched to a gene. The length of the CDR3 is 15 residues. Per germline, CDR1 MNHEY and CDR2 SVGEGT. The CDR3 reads CASSSLAGGPHEQYF. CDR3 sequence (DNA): TGTGCCAGCAGCTCTCTAGCGGGGGGGCCCCACGAGCAGTACTTC.

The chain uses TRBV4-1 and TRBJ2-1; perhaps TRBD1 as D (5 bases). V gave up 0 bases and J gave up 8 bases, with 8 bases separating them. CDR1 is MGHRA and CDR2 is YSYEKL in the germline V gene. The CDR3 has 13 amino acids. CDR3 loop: CASSQDQGYEQFF. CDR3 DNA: TGCGCCAGCAGCCAAGACCAGGGATATGAGCAGTTCTTC.

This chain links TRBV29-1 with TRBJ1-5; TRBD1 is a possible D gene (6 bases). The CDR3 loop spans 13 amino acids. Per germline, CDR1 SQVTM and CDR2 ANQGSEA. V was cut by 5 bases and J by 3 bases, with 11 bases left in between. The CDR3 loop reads CSVSSGDNQPQHF. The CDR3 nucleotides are TGCAGCGTTAGTTCAGGGGACAATCAGCCCCAGCATTTT. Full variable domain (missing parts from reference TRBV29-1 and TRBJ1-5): SAVISQKPSRDICQRGTSLTIQCQVDSQVTMMFWYRQQPGQSLTLIATANQGSEATYESGFVIDKFPISRPNLTFSTLTVSNMSPEDSSIYLCSVSSGDNQPQHFGDGTRLSIL.

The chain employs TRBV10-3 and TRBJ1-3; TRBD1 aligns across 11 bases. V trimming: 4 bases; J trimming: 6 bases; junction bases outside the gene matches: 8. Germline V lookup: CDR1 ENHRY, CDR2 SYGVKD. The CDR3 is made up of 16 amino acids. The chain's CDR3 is CAISVSPGQGVNTIYF. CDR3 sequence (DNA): TGTGCCATCAGTGTATCTCCGGGACAGGGGGTAAACACCATATATTTT.

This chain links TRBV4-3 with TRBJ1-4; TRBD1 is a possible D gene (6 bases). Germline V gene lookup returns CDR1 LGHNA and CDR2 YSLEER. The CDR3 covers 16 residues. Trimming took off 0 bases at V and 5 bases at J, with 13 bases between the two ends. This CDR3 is CASSQDHGTQNEKLFF. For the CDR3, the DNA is TGCGCCAGCAGCCAAGACCACGGGACACAAAATGAAAAACTGTTTTTT.

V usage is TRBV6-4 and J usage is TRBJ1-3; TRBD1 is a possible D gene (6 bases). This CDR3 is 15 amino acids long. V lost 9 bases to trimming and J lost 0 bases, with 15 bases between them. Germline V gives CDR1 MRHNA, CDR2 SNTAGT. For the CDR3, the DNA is TGTGCCAGGAACAGGGACCCCGACTCTGGAAACACCATATATTTT. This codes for CARNRDPDSGNTIYF.

The CDR3 spells CATSSIDVPEAFF. The CDR3, as DNA: TGTGCCACCAGCTCCATAGATGTACCTGAAGCTTTCTTT. This chain connects TRBV15 to TRBJ1-1; D gene unclear. The V end lost 5 bases, the J end lost 6 bases, and 13 bases lay between the germline ends. CDR1 and CDR2 (germline): LNHNV, YYDKDF (reference sequence). CDR3 length: 13 residues.

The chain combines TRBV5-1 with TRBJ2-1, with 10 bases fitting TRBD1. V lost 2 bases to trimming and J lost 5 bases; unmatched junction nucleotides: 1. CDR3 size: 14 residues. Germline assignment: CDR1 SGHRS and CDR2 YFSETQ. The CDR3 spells CASSFGTGDNEQFF. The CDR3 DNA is TGCGCCAGCAGCTTCGGGACAGGGGACAATGAGCAGTTCTTC.

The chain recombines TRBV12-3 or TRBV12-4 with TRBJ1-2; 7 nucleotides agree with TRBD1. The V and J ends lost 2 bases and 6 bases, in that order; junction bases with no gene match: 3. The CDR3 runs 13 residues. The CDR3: CASSLRQGDGYTF. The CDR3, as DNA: TGTGCCAGCAGTTTACGGCAGGGGGATGGCTACACCTTC.